The clone carrying this T cell receptor (beta chain) was observed many times. This specimen comes from a study of regulatory T cells in long-lasting Graves disease. This CDR3 is 15 amino acids long. Unmatched junction bases numbered 8, after V lost 1 base and J lost 6 bases. The time point is: persistent/refractory GD, antithyroid drugs over 5 years with positive TRAb. There was RNA extracted from PBMCs, and the TCR library was made from it. Relying on iRepertoire HTBI primers and Arm-PCR of CDR3 regions, the team built TCR beta libraries. TCRdb used MiXCR to reprocess the multiplex PCR reads, holding one entry per CDR3 protein. The sample contains around 430,000 distinct CDR3 sequences, around a fifth of which appear only once.

The material was peripheral blood mononuclear cells (PBMCs), obtained when the disease was refractory, from a patient treated with antithyroid drugs. The chain links TRBV12-3 or TRBV12-4 to TRBJ2-7, with TRBD2 matching over 8 bases. This clonotype originated in a female donor with Graves disease. The CDR3 loop is CASSLDTTSESEQYF. CDR3 bases: TGTGCCAGCAGTTTAGACACGACTAGCGAGAGCGAGCAGTACTTC.